Sequencing of this T cell receptor (beta chain) was carried out in a study of cytomegalovirus exposure and HLA in healthy donors. Study-level points and caveats: While the bulk of TCR sequences proved rare, some public TCRs turned up in many donors. Cytomegalovirus status was reportedly diagnosed by the classifier with high specificity and sensitivity. Some TCR beta chains (more than 150 of them) were listed as cytomegalovirus-associated. Specificity for CMV antigens was confirmed in vitro for a few of the CMV-associated chains.

Trimming stripped 4 bases from V and 5 bases from J, with 14 bases between. This CDR3 has 14 amino acids. Germline loops: CDR1 MNHEY, CDR2 SMNVEV (reference sequence). The PCR used 60 Vbeta and 13 Jbeta primers. The repertoire was sequenced with immunoSEQ multiplex PCR; TCRdb's copy has only in-frame clones and lacks some. Across 34,000 or so clones, the top ten clones capture approximately 4.8% of the sample. As for this clone: Its antigen is still unknown.

The chain carries TRBV27 and TRBJ1-2; possibly TRBD1 for D (6 bases). Sequencing was done on a sample of PBMCs. This sequence originates from a female donor in good health and CMV-seronegative. CDR3 coding DNA: TGTGCCAGCAGTTCCCACAGGGTCGGATATGGCTACACCTTC. Translating gives CASSSHRVGYGYTF.